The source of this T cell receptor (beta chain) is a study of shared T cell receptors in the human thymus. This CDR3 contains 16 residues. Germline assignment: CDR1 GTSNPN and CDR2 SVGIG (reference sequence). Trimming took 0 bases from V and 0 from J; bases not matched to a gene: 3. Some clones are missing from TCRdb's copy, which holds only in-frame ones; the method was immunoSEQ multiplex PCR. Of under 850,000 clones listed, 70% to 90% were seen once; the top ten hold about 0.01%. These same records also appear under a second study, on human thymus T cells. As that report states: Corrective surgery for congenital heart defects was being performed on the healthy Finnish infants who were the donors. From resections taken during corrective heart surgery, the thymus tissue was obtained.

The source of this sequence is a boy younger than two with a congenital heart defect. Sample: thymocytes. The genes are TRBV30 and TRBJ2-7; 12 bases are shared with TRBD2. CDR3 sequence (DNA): TGTGCCTGGAGTGTTAGGACTAGCGGGACCTCCTACGAGCAGTACTTC. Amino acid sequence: CAWSVRTSGTSYEQYF.